One sample yielded the 8 T cell receptor beta chains listed below, sequenced in a study of patients and donors after allogeneic stem cell transplantation. One entry per CDR3 protein, called by TCRdb with MiXCR from the RT-PCR reads. The table has 85,000 to 90,000 distinct CDR3 sequences, 40% to 60% seen once; the top ten hold roughly 64%. Specimen: blood, either unsorted or a sorted T cell fraction (not recorded which). These receptors came from a human donor who was either an allogeneic HSCT recipient or a stem cell or donor lymphocyte infusion donor (not recorded which). It is not recorded whose cells these are; they may come from a transplant donor.

The V gene is TRBV24-1, the J gene TRBJ1-2; weak D call: TRBD1 (5 bases). There are 16 residues in the CDR3. The germline CDR1 and CDR2 sequences are KGHDR and SFDVKD. Trimming stripped 3 bases from V and 8 bases from J, with 21 bases between. In DNA form, the CDR3 reads TGTGCCACCAGTGATCCCGTTTTAGCAGGGTATCGCGGCTACACCTTC. Protein: CATSDPVLAGYRGYTF.

This clonotype was found a few times. This chain connects TRBV6-2 or TRBV6-3 to TRBJ1-1; 7 bases match TRBD1. Germline values: CDR1 MNHEY, CDR2 SVGEGT. V shed 7 bases, J shed 4 bases, and the junction held 9 bases outside the gene matches. The CDR3 consists of 14 residues. The CDR3 reads CASTPQGRGTEAFF. CDR3 sequence (DNA): TGTGCCAGCACCCCACAGGGGAGAGGCACTGAAGCTTTCTTT.

The chain recombines TRBV11-2 with TRBJ1-2; 8 nucleotides align to TRBD1. The germline V gene encodes CDR1 SGHAT and CDR2 FQNNGV. J was trimmed by 5 bases and V by 5 bases; bases with no gene match: 10. The CDR3 is 15 residues long. The CDR3 DNA follows: TGTGCCAGCAGCAGACACGGACAGGGCCTTTATGGCTACACCTTC. Translation: CASSRHGQGLYGYTF.

This clonotype occurred once. V is TRBV12-3 or TRBV12-4 and J is TRBJ1-1; D perhaps matches TRBD1 (6 bases). The CDR3 has 13 residues. V was cut by 8 bases and J by 1 base, with 11 bases left in between. The CDR3 is CASLRDTNTEAFF. CDR3 in DNA: TGTGCCAGCCTCCGGGACACGAACACTGAAGCTTTCTTT.

The CDR3 loop is CASSLDSTGELFF. Written as DNA, the CDR3 is TGTGCCAGCAGCTTGGACAGTACCGGGGAGCTGTTTTTT. The gene calls are TRBV6-5 and TRBJ2-2; TRBD1 is a possible D gene (6 bases). From germline, CDR1 is MNHEY and CDR2 SVGAGI. Trimming pared 6 bases from V and 5 bases from J, leaving 10 bases between. The CDR3 has 13 residues.

This clonotype was counted between two and nine times. V is TRBV27 and J is TRBJ1-2; 8 bases map to TRBD1. Germline V gives CDR1 MNHEY, CDR2 SMNVEV (reference sequence). The CDR3 extends over 13 amino acids. Trimming cost V 2 bases and J 6 bases; bases outside gene matches: 2. CDR3 protein: CASSLRTGHGYTF. The CDR3 nucleotides read TGTGCCAGCAGTTTACGGACAGGGCATGGCTACACCTTC.

The chain is built from TRBV7-9 and TRBJ2-3, with D maybe TRBD2 (6 bases). V lost 2 bases and J 2 bases, leaving 11 bases between the germline ends. This CDR3 is built from 15 residues. Germline V gene lookup returns CDR1 SEHNR and CDR2 FQNEAQ (reference sequence). The CDR3 region is CASSLWGETTDTQYF. CDR3 nucleotide sequence: TGTGCCAGCAGCTTATGGGGGGAGACCACAGATACGCAGTATTTT.

CDR3 sequence: CASSFQGINEQFF. The CDR3 DNA reads TGTGCCAGCAGTTTCCAAGGGATTAATGAGCAGTTCTTC. The chain couples TRBV27 to TRBJ2-1, with D uncertain. From germline, CDR1 is MNHEY and CDR2 SMNVEV (reference sequence). V lost 3 bases to trimming and J lost 7 bases, with 10 bases between them. This CDR3 region has 13 residues.